Listed below are T cell receptor beta chains from one sample, sequenced in a study of read filtering for tumor transcriptome and immune sequencing. Via MiXCR, TCRdb re-called the reads, giving one row per CDR3 protein. This table holds tens of thousands of distinct CDR3 sequences, less than 20% found once. The sequenced sample consisted of a population of CD138-negative cells sorted from bone marrow. All receptors come from a donor at least 40 years old with multiple myeloma. The CDR3 runs from the conserved cysteine through the conserved F or W. The D gene is left open where the match is weak. Clone size is given for some rows only: seen once, a few or many times, or a class if the clone is expanded.

D gene	V gene	J gene	clone size	CDR3 DNA	CDR3 protein
-	TRBV4-1	TRBJ1-2	many	TGCGCCAGCAGCCAAGGTAACACCAACTATGGCTACACCTTC	CASSQGNTNYGYTF
-	TRBV10-3	TRBJ2-6	many	TGTGCCATCAGTGCGACAGGACCATTCTCTGGGGCCAACGTCCTGACTTTC	CAISATGPFSGANVLTF
-	TRBV7-2	TRBJ1-4	many	TGTGCCAGCAGCTTTACGCGGGGGCATGAAAAACTGTTTTTT	CASSFTRGHEKLFF
-	TRBV9	TRBJ2-2	many	TGTGCCAGCAGCCCGATCAGAACAGGGCAGAACACCGGGGAGCTGTTTTTT	CASSPIRTGQNTGELFF
-	TRBV5-1	TRBJ1-5	few	TGCGCCAGCAGCTTAGACCAGGCTCAGCCCCAGCATTTT	CASSLDQAQPQHF
-	TRBV5-1	TRBJ2-2	many	TGCGCCAGCACCTTCTCCAGGAACGCGAACACCGGGGAGCTGTTTTTT	CASTFSRNANTGELFF
-	TRBV28	TRBJ2-5	many	TGTGCCAGCAGTTTCAGTAGAGCGGGCCCGGCCCAGTACTTC	CASSFSRAGPAQYF
-	TRBV20-1	TRBJ1-4	-	TGCAGTGCGCCGGCACGACAAACTCTAACAACTAATGAAAGACTGTTTTTT	CSAPARQTLTTNERLFF
-	TRBV29-1	TRBJ1-2	-	TGCAGTGTTGAAGATCATGCGACACCGTTTAACTATGGCTACACCTTC	CSVEDHATPFNYGYTF
TRBD1	TRBV6-6	TRBJ2-6	many	TGTGCCAGTCGACAGGGGACCCGGATCTCTGGGGCCAACGTCCTGACTTTC	CASRQGTRISGANVLTF
TRBD2	TRBV11-2	TRBJ2-7	many	TGTGCCAGCAGCTTAAACCCTAGCGGGGGGGGCGAGCAGTACTTC	CASSLNPSGGGEQYF
TRBD1	TRBV20-1	TRBJ2-1	many	TGCAGTGCGGACCGGGACAGCTCCTACAATGAGCAGTTCTTC	CSADRDSSYNEQFF
-	TRBV20-1	TRBJ2-5	many	TGCAGTGCTTCCGCGGTAGGGGAGACCCAGTACTTC	CSASAVGETQYF
TRBD1	TRBV20-1	TRBJ2-5	many	TGCAGTGCGCGCGGACAGGGTCAAGAGACCCAGTACTTC	CSARGQGQETQYF
TRBD2	TRBV5-1	TRBJ2-3	-	TGCGCCAGCAGCTGGGGCTTCTTAGCGGGAGCGGGCGATGATACGCAGTATTTT	CASSWGFLAGAGDDTQYF
-	TRBV5-1	TRBJ1-1	many	TGCGCCAGCAGCTTGGGCACCCAGAACACTGAAGCTTTCTTT	CASSLGTQNTEAFF